This TCR beta chain was identified during a study of CXCR3-negative and CXCR3-positive naive CD8 T cells. Whole-study results and caveats: Greater hydrophobicity was found in TRB CDR3s of CXCR3-positive naive cells than of CXCR3-negative naive cells. Comparison of naive CXCR3-negative and CXCR3-positive cells revealed similar TRBV-TRBJ usage, while memory cells differed.

Details on this clonotype: The antigen is unknown.

Carrying UMI labels, the TRB cDNA libraries were prepared through 5' RACE. TCRdb reprocessed the 5' RACE reads; each CDR3 protein has one entry and no DNA is given. The sample spans 150,000 to 180,000 distinct CDR3 sequences; the ten largest clones claim around 0.5%. CDR1 and CDR2 from the germline V gene are MDHEN and SYDVKM. The CDR3 sequence is 14 residues long. The TCR was taken from a human donor in good health. Some clones in this sample may be carry-over from other donors' samples. What was sequenced was naive CXCR3+ CD8+ T cells from blood. Subset specified: CD45RO-CCR7+CD27+CD95- naive CD8+ T cells expressing CXCR3 (TNR3+). The V gene is TRBV28, the J gene TRBJ1-5. The CDR3 spells CASGYLIANQPQHF. The variable domain in full, with the rest retrieved from reference TRBV28 and TRBJ1-5, is DVKVTQSSRYLVKRTGEKVFLECVQDMDHENMFWYRQDPGLGLRLIYFSYDVKMKEKGDIPEGYSVSREKKERFSLILESASTNQTSMYLCASGYLIANQPQHFGDGTRLSIL.